These 21 T cell receptor beta chains came from one sample sequenced in a study of T cells in tuberculosis. The table came from immunoSEQ multiplex PCR; TCRdb's copy has only in-frame clones and leaves some out. The sample includes about 58,000 clones, nearly 90% of them seen just once. After thawing and overnight rest, PBMC were stained with GMM-loaded CD1B tetramer, viability dye and anti-CD3 for sorting. CD1B tetramers were loaded with Rhodococcus equi-derived C32 glucose monomycolate. The sample comprised CD1b-GMM tetramer-negative cells sorted from PBMCs. Receptors were obtained from an adult woman with latent tuberculosis.

The gene calls are TRBV28 and TRBJ2-7, with 11 bases lining up with TRBD2. Trimming at V came to 7 bases and at J to 3 bases, leaving 5 bases not matched to a gene. The CDR3 is 14 amino acids. Germline CDR1 and CDR2: MDHEN and SYDVKM. This CDR3 is CASKSTSGNYEQYF. As DNA, the CDR3 is TGTGCCAGCAAATCGACTAGCGGGAACTACGAGCAGTACTTC.

CDR3: CSTEGLSTDTQYF. CDR3 bases: TGCAGCACTGAGGGCCTGAGCACAGATACGCAGTATTTT. The chain combines TRBV29-1 with TRBJ2-3; perhaps TRBD2 as D (5 bases). Per germline, CDR1 SQVTM and CDR2 ANQGSEA. The CDR3 extends over 13 amino acids. V lost 8 bases to trimming and J lost 0 bases, with 12 bases between them.

This clone occurred once. V gene TRBV2 combines with J gene TRBJ2-5; D may be TRBD2 (6 bases). The CDR3 loop spans 12 amino acids. Germline V CDR1 and CDR2: SNHLY, FYNNEI. Trimming left V 6 bases short and J 7 bases short, with 12 bases between. CDR3: CASSRGMGTQYF. The CDR3 bases are TGTGCCAGCAGCCGGGGGATGGGGACCCAGTACTTC.

This chain uses TRBV11-2 with TRBJ2-3; no reliable D call. This CDR3 spans 13 amino acids. Trimming took 0 bases from V and 5 from J, leaving 6 bases between them. The germline gives CDR1 SGHAT, CDR2 FQNNGV. CDR3 DNA sequence: TGTGCCAGCAGCTTAGATCGGGTAGATACGCAGTATTTT. This sequence encodes CASSLDRVDTQYF. The full variable domain, rest sourced from reference TRBV11-2 and TRBJ2-3, is EAGVAQSPRYKIIEKRQSVAFWCNPISGHATLYWYQQILGQGPKLLIQFQNNGVVDDSQLPKDRFSAERLKGVDSTLKIQPAKLEDSAVYLCASSLDRVDTQYFGPGTRLTVL.

There are a few counts of this clone. The chain employs TRBV18 and TRBJ2-7; a weak D match, TRBD2 (6 bases). V dropped 3 bases and J dropped 3 bases, with 18 bases sitting between them. Germline V gene lookup returns CDR1 KGHSH and CDR2 LQKENI. The CDR3 extends over 16 amino acids. CDR3 sequence (DNA): TGTGCCAGCTCACCCTCCCAGGAGGGGCACCACTACGAGCAGTACTTC. Protein product: CASSPSQEGHHYEQYF.

The J gene is TRBJ2-1, the V gene TRBV5-6; no clear D gene. V was shortened by 2 bases and J by 6 bases, with 12 bases between the two germline ends. The germline CDR1 and CDR2 sequences are SGHDT and YYEEEE. This CDR3 comprises 14 residues. The CDR3 nucleotides read TGTGCCAGCAGCTTTGGAACGCCGGGCAATGAGCAGTTCTTC. Protein sequence: CASSFGTPGNEQFF.

The chain joins TRBV2 to TRBJ2-7; 8 nucleotides line up with TRBD1. Germline V gene data show CDR1 as SNHLY and CDR2 as FYNNEI. V shed 5 bases and J 7 bases; nucleotides not matched to a gene: 7. The CDR3 is 13 amino acids. CDR3 sequence: CASSSPDREEQYF. For the CDR3, the DNA is TGTGCCAGCAGTTCCCCGGACAGGGAAGAGCAGTACTTC.

This clone is a singleton in its sample. The rearrangement joins TRBV18 to TRBJ1-1, with 7 bases identical to TRBD1. V lost 3 bases to trimming and J lost 2 bases; unmatched junction nucleotides: 3. The CDR3 totals 14 residues. CDR1 and CDR2 from the germline V gene are KGHSH and LQKENI. The CDR3, as DNA: TGTGCCAGCTCACCGGACAGGAGTAACACTGAAGCTTTCTTT. Translation gives CASSPDRSNTEAFF.

A note on this clone: At one of its ends the junction is not consistent with the germline gene, which may arise from a read error. The genes are TRBV7-7 and TRBJ2-2, with D maybe TRBD1 (6 bases). CDR1 is SSHAT, CDR2 FNYEAQ, per germline (reference sequence). The CDR3 has 13 amino acids. The CDR3 DNA follows: TGTGCTAGCAGCTCACAGGGCACCGGGGAGCTGTTTTTT. It specifies CASSSQGTGELFF.

The J gene is TRBJ2-7, the V gene TRBV5-3; 9 bases agree with TRBD1. TRBV5-3 is treated as an ORF (open reading frame) with a function not yet certain. The CDR3 loop spans 14 amino acids. The trim removed 6 bases at V and 4 bases at J, leaving 8 bases unmatched. In DNA, the CDR3 is TGTGCCAGAACCCAACGGGACAGGGCGTACGAGCAGTACTTC. Translating it yields CARTQRDRAYEQYF.

CDR3 nucleotide sequence: TGTGCCAGCAGTTACAACCAGGGAGGTGGCTACACCTTC. Encoded protein: CASSYNQGGGYTF. This sequence joins TRBV6-5 and TRBJ1-2, with D possibly TRBD1 on 5 matching bases. This CDR3 is built from 13 residues. Trimming shortened V by 2 bases and J by 7 bases, and 11 bases separated the two germline ends. CDR1 and CDR2 from the germline V gene are MNHEY and SVGAGI.

J is TRBJ2-1 and V is TRBV2; D is undetermined. The CDR3 contains 11 residues. The V end lost 7 bases, the J end lost 3 bases, and 4 bases lay between the germline ends. CDR1 is SNHLY and CDR2 is FYNNEI in the germline V gene. CDR3 sequence reads: CASTLYNEQFF. The CDR3 nucleotides are TGTGCCAGCACCCTCTACAATGAGCAGTTCTTC.

The gene calls are TRBV18 and TRBJ1-2; 8 bases fit TRBD1. CDR3 length equals 12 residues. CDR1 and CDR2 (germline): KGHSH, LQKENI. The ends lost 5 bases at V and 8 bases at J; junction bases unmatched: 4. CDR3: CASSDRGRGYTF. As DNA, the CDR3 is TGTGCCAGCTCAGACAGGGGACGGGGCTACACCTTC.

The J gene is TRBJ1-1, the V gene TRBV7-9, with D perhaps matching TRBD1 (5 bases). The germline V gene encodes CDR1 SEHNR and CDR2 FQNEAQ (reference sequence). This CDR3 is built from 12 residues. V was clipped by 1 base and J by 11 bases, with 11 bases between them. Here the CDR3 reads CASSLGGEGAFF. The CDR3 DNA reads as TGTGCCAGCAGCTTAGGGGGGGAAGGGGCTTTCTTT.

The chain couples TRBV10-2 to TRBJ2-3; possible D gene TRBD2, 6 bases. The ends were cut back, 4 bases at V and 4 bases at J, with 12 bases in the middle. In germline, CDR1 is WSHSY, CDR2 SAAADI. The CDR3 sequence is 14 residues long. CDR3 nucleotide sequence: TGCGCCAGCAGTGCCCTTTCTAGCGCAGATACGCAGTATTTT. This codes for CASSALSSADTQYF.

The CDR3 nucleotides are TGTGCCACCAGCAGAAGGACAGCTAACACAGATACGCAGTATTTT. Translated: CATSRRTANTDTQYF. This chain links TRBV15 with TRBJ2-3; a possible D gene is TRBD1 (6 bases). The germline V and J ends were trimmed by 2 bases and 2 bases, with 11 bases remaining between them. The CDR3 length is 15 residues. CDR1 LNHNV and CDR2 YYDKDF come from the germline V gene (reference sequence). The full variable domain, completed using reference TRBV15 and TRBJ2-3, is DAMVIQNPRYQVTQFGKPVTLSCSQTLNHNVMYWYQQKSSQAPKLLFHYYDKDFNNEADTPDNFQSRRPNTSFCFLDIRSPGLGDTAMYLCATSRRTANTDTQYFGPGTRLTVL.

This chain uses TRBV11-3 with TRBJ2-7; 7 bases fit TRBD1. The germline CDR1 and CDR2 sequences are SGHNT and YENEEA. The CDR3 consists of 13 residues. Trimming took 4 bases from V and 4 from J; bases not matched to a gene: 4. CDR3 bases: TGTGCCAGCAGCTACAGGGGAGAGTACGAGCAGTACTTC. Translating it yields CASSYRGEYEQYF.

This clone was observed once. This chain links TRBV28 with TRBJ1-3; TRBD1 might be the D (5 bases). The V gene lost 5 bases and the J gene lost 4 bases, with 15 bases spanning the gap. The length of the CDR3 is 15 residues. Germline V lookup: CDR1 MDHEN, CDR2 SYDVKM. CDR3 DNA sequence: TGTGCCAGCAGTACAGGTTTTCCTGACGGAAACACCATATATTTT. Protein: CASSTGFPDGNTIYF.

The chain carries TRBV21-1 and TRBJ2-2; the D call TRBD2 from the table was never checked on the DNA. TRBV21-1 is recorded as a pseudogene. This CDR3 contains 21 residues. The CDR3 is CASSKEVAAGLQFANTGELFF. For the CDR3, the DNA is TGTGCCAGCAGCAAAGAGGTGGCTGCGGGACTTCAGTTCGCGAACACCGGGGAGCTGTTTTTT.

V and J are TRBV18 and TRBJ1-3, with TRBD1 as a possible D gene (5 bases). Germline-derived CDR1 and CDR2 are KGHSH and LQKENI. CDR3 length: 16 residues. The V end lost 1 base, the J end lost 4 bases, and 14 bases lay between the germline ends. The CDR3 spells CASSPRRGLEGNTIYF. In DNA, the CDR3 is TGTGCCAGCTCACCACGGAGGGGCTTAGAGGGAAACACCATATATTTT.

The chain recombines TRBV7-6 with TRBJ2-2; D is unresolved. The CDR3 runs to 14 residues. The germline V and J ends were trimmed by 3 bases and 2 bases, with 7 bases remaining between them. Germline lookup yields CDR1 SGHVS and CDR2 FNYEAQ. The CDR3: CASSLRFNTGELFF. The CDR3 DNA reads TGTGCCAGCAGCTTGCGATTCAACACCGGGGAGCTGTTTTTT.